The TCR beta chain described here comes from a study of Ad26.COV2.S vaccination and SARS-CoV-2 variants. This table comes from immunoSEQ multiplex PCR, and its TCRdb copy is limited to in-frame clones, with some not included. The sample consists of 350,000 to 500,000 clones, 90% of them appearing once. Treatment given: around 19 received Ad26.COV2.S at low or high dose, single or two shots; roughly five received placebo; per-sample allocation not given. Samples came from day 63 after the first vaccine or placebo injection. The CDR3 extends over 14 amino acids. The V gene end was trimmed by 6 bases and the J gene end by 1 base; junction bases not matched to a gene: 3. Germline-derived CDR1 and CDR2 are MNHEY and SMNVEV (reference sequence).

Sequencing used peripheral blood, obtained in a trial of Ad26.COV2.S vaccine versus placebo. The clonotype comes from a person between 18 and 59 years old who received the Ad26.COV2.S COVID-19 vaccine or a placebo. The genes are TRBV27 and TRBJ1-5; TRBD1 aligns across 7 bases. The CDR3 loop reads CASRTGVSNQPQHF. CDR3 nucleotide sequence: TGTGCCAGCAGAACAGGGGTAAGCAATCAGCCCCAGCATTTT.